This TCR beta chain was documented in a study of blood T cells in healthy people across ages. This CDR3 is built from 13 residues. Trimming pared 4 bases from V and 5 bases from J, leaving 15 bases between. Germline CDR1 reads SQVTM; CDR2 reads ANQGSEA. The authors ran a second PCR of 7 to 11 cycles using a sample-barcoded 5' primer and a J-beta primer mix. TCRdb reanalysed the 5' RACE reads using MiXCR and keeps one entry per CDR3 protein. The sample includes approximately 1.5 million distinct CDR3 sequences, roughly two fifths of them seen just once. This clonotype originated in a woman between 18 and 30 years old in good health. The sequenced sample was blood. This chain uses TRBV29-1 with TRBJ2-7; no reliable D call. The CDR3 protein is CSVAFQSLDEQYF. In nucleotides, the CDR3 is TGCAGCGTTGCTTTCCAGAGCCTAGACGAGCAGTACTTC.